The TCR beta chain under discussion was sequenced for a study of shared clonotypes between healthy human individuals. For the study at large: Per-donor plates numbered three CD4 naive, three CD4 memory, two CD8 naive and one CD8 memory.

Libraries were prepared by immunoSEQ multiplex PCR; TCRdb keeps only in-frame clonotypes and omits some of them. This table holds over 950,000 clones, roughly 77% found once. The germline V and J ends were trimmed by 3 bases and 5 bases, with 13 bases remaining between them. CDR1 is MDHEN, CDR2 SYDVKM, per germline. The CDR3 contains 14 residues. The material sequenced was memory CD4+ T cells from PBMCs. Subset: CD45RA-negative fraction. V is TRBV28 and J is TRBJ2-5; no clear D gene. The receptor comes from a man aged 18 to 30 in good health. Some clones in this sample may be carry-over from other donors' samples. The CDR3 region has the DNA TGTGCCAGCAGTTTTCGTCTCTTGGGGGAGACCCAGTACTTC. Translation: CASSFRLLGETQYF.